The 10 T cell receptor beta chains reported below all come from one sample, sequenced in a study of blood T cell repertoires in COVID-19. Measured with immunoSEQ multiplex PCR; TCRdb has only the in-frame clones, and not every one. The table records 250,000 to 300,000 clones, roughly 87% of them present only once. Sequenced sample: peripheral blood. The receptor set was obtained from a woman in her fifties or sixties who had recovered from COVID-19.

V usage is TRBV7-2 and J usage is TRBJ2-3; D is possibly TRBD1 (6 bases). Germline V gives CDR1 SGHTA, CDR2 FQGNSA. CDR3 length equals 16 residues. Trimming left V 5 bases short and J 5 bases short, with 20 bases between. CDR3 residues: CASSLTGPRALDTQYF. CDR3 nucleotides: TGTGCCAGCAGCCTGACAGGCCCCCGGGCCTTAGATACGCAGTATTTT.

The rearrangement uses TRBV2 and TRBJ2-3, with TRBD2 matching 12 bases. This CDR3 has 16 amino acids. The germline gives CDR1 SNHLY, CDR2 FYNNEI. V gave up 8 bases and J gave up 0 bases; unmatched junction bases: 6. Here the CDR3 reads CASEPLAGGSTDTQYF. In DNA, the CDR3 is TGTGCCAGCGAGCCGCTAGCGGGAGGGAGCACAGATACGCAGTATTTT.

CDR3 residues: CASSLSPGNGNTIYF. The DNA of the CDR3 is TGCGCCAGCAGCTTGAGTCCCGGGAACGGAAACACCATATATTTT. This rearrangement joins TRBV5-1 to TRBJ1-3; D gene unclear. This CDR3 is 15 amino acids long. Germline V gene lookup returns CDR1 SGHRS and CDR2 YFSETQ. Between the trimmed V and J ends, which lost 1 base and 4 bases, there was a span of 12 bases.

The chain recombines TRBV6-2 or TRBV6-3 with TRBJ2-3, with D possibly matching TRBD1 (5 bases). The V end was cut by 5 bases, the J end by 2 bases, with 14 bases between. The CDR3 contains 15 residues. Germline CDR1 is MNHEY and CDR2 is SVGEGT. The CDR3 spells CASSRWGGFTDTQYF. The DNA of the CDR3 is TGTGCCAGCAGTCGGTGGGGCGGCTTCACAGATACGCAGTATTTT.

Only one count was recorded for this clone. The rearrangement links TRBV27 to TRBJ2-7; 9 positions match TRBD1. Losses at the gene ends were 5 bases for V and 2 bases for J; bases not matched to a gene: 10. The CDR3 length is 16 residues. Per germline, CDR1 MNHEY and CDR2 SMNVEV (reference sequence). This chain's CDR3 is CASSDGPGQGTYEQYF. In nucleotides, the CDR3 is TGTGCCAGCAGTGACGGACCGGGACAGGGTACCTACGAGCAGTACTTC.

This rearrangement joins TRBV27 to TRBJ1-1; perhaps TRBD1 as D (5 bases). The CDR3 has 14 amino acids. Germline CDR1 and CDR2: MNHEY and SMNVEV (reference sequence). Trimming removed 0 bases at V and 4 bases at J, with 9 bases between. The CDR3 DNA reads as TGTGCCAGCAGTTTATCGGGGGGGTTCACTGAAGCTTTCTTT. Its protein is CASSLSGGFTEAFF.

The table lists this clone with a count of one. The rearrangement joins TRBV2 to TRBJ2-2; D is unclear. The CDR3 extends over 14 amino acids. The V end was cut by 8 bases, the J end by 1 base, with 11 bases between. Per germline, CDR1 SNHLY and CDR2 FYNNEI. CDR3 sequence: CASSPLRNTGELFF. The CDR3 DNA is TGTGCCAGCTCCCCCCTACGGAACACCGGGGAGCTGTTTTTT.

The chain uses TRBV9 and TRBJ2-4, with 7 bases identical to TRBD1. Trimming removed 0 bases from V and 4 bases from J; junction bases left unmatched: 4. Germline V gene data show CDR1 as SGDLS and CDR2 as YYNGEE. CDR3 size: 15 residues. The CDR3 coding sequence is TGTGCCAGCAGCGTAGAGGGCAGGGGGAAAAACATTCAGTACTTC. It is translated as CASSVEGRGKNIQYF.

The rearrangement joins TRBV7-9 to TRBJ2-1; D possibly corresponds to TRBD1 (6 bases). Looked up from germline, CDR1 is SEHNR and CDR2 is FQNEAQ (reference sequence). V shed 8 bases and J shed 10 bases, with 12 bases lying between them. This CDR3 has 11 residues. The CDR3 loop reads CASGNRDEQFF. DNA for the CDR3: TGTGCCAGCGGGAACAGGGACGAGCAGTTCTTC. Looking up the rest from reference TRBV7-9 and TRBJ2-1 gives the full variable domain: DTGVSQNPRHKITKRGQNVTFRCDPISEHNRLYWYRQTLGQGPEFLTYFQNEAQLEKSRLLSDRFSAERPKGSFSTLEIQRTEQGDSAMYLCASGNRDEQFFGPGTRLTVL.

The V call is TRBV5-6, the J call TRBJ2-7, with TRBD2 matching over 11 bases. Germline V gene lookup returns CDR1 SGHDT and CDR2 YYEEEE. V trimming: 4 bases; J trimming: 12 bases; junction bases outside the gene matches: 15. There are 15 residues in the CDR3. CDR3 nucleotide sequence: TGTGCCAGCAGCGACCGACTAGCGGGGAGGGGGCGTGGGTACTTC. Translated: CASSDRLAGRGRGYF.